This TCR beta chain is from a study of regulatory T cells in long-lasting Graves disease. Arm-PCR of CDR3 regions and iRepertoire HTBI primers were the basis on which TCR beta libraries were built. TCRdb ran MiXCR on the multiplex PCR reads and lists one entry per CDR3 protein. This sample has roughly 400,000 distinct CDR3 sequences, with 21% found just once. Germline CDR1 is MNHNS and CDR2 is SASEGT. The CDR3 extends over 14 amino acids. With 3 bases removed from V and 2 bases from J, the gap between germline ends came to 11 bases. The time point here: persistent/refractory GD, antithyroid drugs over 5 years with positive TRAb. The TCR library was prepared using RNA isolated from PBMCs.

The sequence was collected from a female donor with Graves disease. The input for sequencing was peripheral blood mononuclear cells (PBMCs), taken when the disease was refractory, from a patient treated with antithyroid drugs. This rearrangement joins TRBV6-1 to TRBJ2-7; D uncertain. The CDR3 loop is CASSDVIVPYEQYF. The CDR3 region has the DNA TGTGCCAGCAGTGATGTCATCGTGCCCTACGAGCAGTACTTC.